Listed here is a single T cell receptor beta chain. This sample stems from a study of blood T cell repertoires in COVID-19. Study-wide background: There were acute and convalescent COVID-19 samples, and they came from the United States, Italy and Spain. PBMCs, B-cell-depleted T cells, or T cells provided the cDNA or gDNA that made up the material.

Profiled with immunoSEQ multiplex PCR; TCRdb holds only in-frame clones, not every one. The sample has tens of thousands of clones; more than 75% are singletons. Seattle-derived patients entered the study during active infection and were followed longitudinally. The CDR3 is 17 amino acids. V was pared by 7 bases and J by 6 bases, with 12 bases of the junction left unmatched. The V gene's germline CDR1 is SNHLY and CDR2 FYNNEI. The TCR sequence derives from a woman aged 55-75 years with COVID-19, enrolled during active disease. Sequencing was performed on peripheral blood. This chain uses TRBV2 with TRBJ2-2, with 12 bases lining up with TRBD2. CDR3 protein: CASTLLTSGRRAGELFF. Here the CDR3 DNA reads TGTGCCAGCACTCTCCTGACTAGCGGGAGAAGGGCCGGGGAGCTGTTTTTT.